Sequencing of this T cell receptor (beta chain) was carried out in a study of blood T cell repertoires in COVID-19. This CDR3 comprises 16 residues. The V gene's germline CDR1 is ENHRY and CDR2 SYGVKD. Trimming removed 2 bases from V and 3 bases from J; junction bases left unmatched: 8. Assay: immunoSEQ multiplex PCR; the TCRdb copy retains only in-frame clones and omits some. The sample consists of about 170,000 clones, about 74% of them appearing once. The chain employs TRBV10-3 and TRBJ2-3; 7 bases map to TRBD2. The source of this sequence is a woman of 80 years or more with acute or convalescent COVID-19. Sequenced material: peripheral blood. Here the CDR3 DNA reads TGTGCCATCAGTGAGATAGCGGGCGGGTCGACAGATACGCAGTATTTT. Translation gives CAISEIAGGSTDTQYF.